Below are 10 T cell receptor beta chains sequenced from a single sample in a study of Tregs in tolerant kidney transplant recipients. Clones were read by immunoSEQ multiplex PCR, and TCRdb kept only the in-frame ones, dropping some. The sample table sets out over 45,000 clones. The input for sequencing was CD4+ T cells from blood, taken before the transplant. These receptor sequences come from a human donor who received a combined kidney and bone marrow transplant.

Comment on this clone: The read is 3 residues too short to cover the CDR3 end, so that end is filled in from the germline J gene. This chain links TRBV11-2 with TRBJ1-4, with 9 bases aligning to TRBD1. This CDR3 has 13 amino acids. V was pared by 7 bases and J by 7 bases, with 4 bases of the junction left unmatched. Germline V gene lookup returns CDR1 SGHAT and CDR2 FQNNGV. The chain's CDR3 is CASTRDRAEKLFF. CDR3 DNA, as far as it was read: TGTGCCAGCACCCGGGACAGGGCTGAAAAA.

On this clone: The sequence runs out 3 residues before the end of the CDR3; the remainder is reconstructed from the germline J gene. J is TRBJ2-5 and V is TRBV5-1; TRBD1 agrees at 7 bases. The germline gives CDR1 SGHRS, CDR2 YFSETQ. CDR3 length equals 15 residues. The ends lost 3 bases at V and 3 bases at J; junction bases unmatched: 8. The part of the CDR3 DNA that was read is TGCGCCAGCAGCTCGCTGACAGGGTCCGAAGAGACC. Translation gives CASSSLTGSEET. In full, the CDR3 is CASSSLTGSEETQYF.

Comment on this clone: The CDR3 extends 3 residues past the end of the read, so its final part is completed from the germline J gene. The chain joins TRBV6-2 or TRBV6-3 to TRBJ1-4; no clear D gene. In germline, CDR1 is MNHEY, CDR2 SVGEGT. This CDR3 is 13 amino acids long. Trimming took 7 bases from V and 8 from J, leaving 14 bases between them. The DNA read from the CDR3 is TGTGCCAGCAAAGGTCTCCGGCGGGAAAAA. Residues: CASKGLRREK. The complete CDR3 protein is CASKGLRREKLFF.

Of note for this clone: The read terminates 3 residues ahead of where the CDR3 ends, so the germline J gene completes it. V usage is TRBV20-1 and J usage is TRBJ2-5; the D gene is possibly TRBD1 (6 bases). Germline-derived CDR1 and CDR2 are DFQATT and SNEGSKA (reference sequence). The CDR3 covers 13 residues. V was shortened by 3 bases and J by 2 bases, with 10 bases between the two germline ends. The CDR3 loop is CSARGHRQETQYF. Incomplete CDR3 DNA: TGCAGTGCTAGGGGACACCGACAAGAGACC.

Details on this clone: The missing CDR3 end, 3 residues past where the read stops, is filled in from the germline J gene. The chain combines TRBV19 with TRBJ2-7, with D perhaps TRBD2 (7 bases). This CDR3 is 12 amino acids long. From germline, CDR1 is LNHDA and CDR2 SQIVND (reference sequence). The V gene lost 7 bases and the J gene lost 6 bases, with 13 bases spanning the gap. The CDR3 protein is CASNPGEGEQYF. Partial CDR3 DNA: TGTGCCAGTAACCCAGGGGAGGGCGAG.

The sequenced CDR3 bases are TGTGCCAGCAGCTTCGTCGGGGAG. It encodes CASSFVGE. The CDR3 in full is CASSFVGELFF. The chain combines TRBV7-2 with TRBJ2-2; D gene uncertain. The read finishes 3 residues shy of the CDR3 end, and the germline J gene is used to complete it. CDR3 size: 11 residues. The V end was cut by 3 bases, the J end by 7 bases, with 3 bases between. The V gene's germline CDR1 is SGHTA and CDR2 FQGNSA.

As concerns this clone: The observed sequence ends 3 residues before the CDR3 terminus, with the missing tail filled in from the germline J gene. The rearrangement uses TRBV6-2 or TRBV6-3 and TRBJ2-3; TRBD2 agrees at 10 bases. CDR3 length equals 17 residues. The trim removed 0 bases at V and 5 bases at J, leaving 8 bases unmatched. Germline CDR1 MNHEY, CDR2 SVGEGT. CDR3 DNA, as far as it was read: TGTGCCAGCAGTTACTCCATACTAGCGGGATTGTTAGATACG. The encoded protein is CASSYSILAGLLDT. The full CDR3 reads CASSYSILAGLLDTQYF.

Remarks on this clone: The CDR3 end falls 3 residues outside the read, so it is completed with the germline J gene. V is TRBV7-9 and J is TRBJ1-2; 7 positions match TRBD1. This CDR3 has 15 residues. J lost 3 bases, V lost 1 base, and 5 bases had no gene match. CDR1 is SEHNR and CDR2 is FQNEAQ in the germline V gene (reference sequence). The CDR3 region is CASSLGGTAHYGYTF. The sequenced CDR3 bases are TGTGCCAGCAGCTTAGGCGGGACAGCTCACTATGGC.

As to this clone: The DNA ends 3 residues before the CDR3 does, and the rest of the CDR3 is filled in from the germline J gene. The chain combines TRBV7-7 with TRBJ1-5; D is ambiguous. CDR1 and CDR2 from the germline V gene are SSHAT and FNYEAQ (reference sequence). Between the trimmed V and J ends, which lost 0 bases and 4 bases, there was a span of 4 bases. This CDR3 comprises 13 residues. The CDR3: CASSLAANQPQHF. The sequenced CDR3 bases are TGTGCCAGCAGCTTAGCAGCGAATCAGCCC.

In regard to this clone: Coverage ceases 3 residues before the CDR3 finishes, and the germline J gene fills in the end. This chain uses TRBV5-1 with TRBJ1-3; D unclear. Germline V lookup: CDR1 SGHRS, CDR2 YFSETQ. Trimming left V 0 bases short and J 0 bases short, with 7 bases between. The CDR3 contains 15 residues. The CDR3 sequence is CASSLGAVSGNTIYF. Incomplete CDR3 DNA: TGCGCCAGCAGCTTGGGGGCCGTCTCTGGAAACACC. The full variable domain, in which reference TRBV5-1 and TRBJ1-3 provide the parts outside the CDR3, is KAGVTQTPRYLIKTRGQQVTLSCSPISGHRSVSWYQQTPGQGLQFLFEYFSETQRNKGNFPGRFSGRQFSNSRSEMNVSTLELGDSALYLCASSLGAVSGNTIYFGEGSWLTVV.